This T cell receptor beta chain is from a study of cytomegalovirus exposure and HLA in healthy donors. Overall study results and limits: Cytomegalovirus association was assigned to around 150 TCR beta chains.

The CDR3 is made up of 15 amino acids. V dropped 8 bases and J dropped 7 bases, with 24 bases sitting between them. Germline V gives CDR1 SGHRS, CDR2 YFSETQ. PCR employed 60 Vbeta and 13 Jbeta primers. Produced via immunoSEQ multiplex PCR; TCRdb's table is partial and in-frame only. Among approximately 100,000 clones listed, around 75% were seen once. Comment on this clone: Antigen: not known.

Sequencing was carried out using PBMCs. This sequence was found in a man in his forties or fifties in good health and CMV-seronegative. This chain links TRBV5-1 with TRBJ2-5, with D uncertain. CDR3 amino acids: CASYQNVGFLGTQYF. CDR3 coding DNA: TGCGCCAGTTATCAAAATGTCGGGTTCCTAGGGACCCAGTACTTC.